This record covers a single T cell receptor beta chain. The antigen is not known. This entry belongs to a study of blood T cells in healthy people across ages. With 5 bases removed from V and 2 bases from J, the gap between germline ends came to 4 bases. This CDR3 region has 12 residues. Study-level points and caveats: Possibly, changes in expanded clonotypes were confounded because donor CMV status was unknown. When set beside aged donors, long-lived donors presented more naive CD4+ cells and higher diversity. Diversity was estimated from one million T cells, and these estimates were considered underestimates.

The authors ran a second PCR of about 6 to 11 cycles using a sample-barcoded 5' primer and a J-beta primer mix. Each sample yielded at least 2.5 million CDR3-containing paired-end reads. TCRdb reprocessed the 5' RACE reads via MiXCR and lists one record per CDR3 protein. The sample includes approximately 800,000 distinct CDR3 sequences, around two thirds of them seen just once. The chain combines TRBV12-3 or TRBV12-4 with TRBJ2-1; the D is unclear. The sequence was obtained from a man younger than 45 in good health. Material for sequencing was blood. The CDR3: CASSAAYNEQFF. CDR3 bases: TGTGCCAGCAGTGCCGCCTACAATGAGCAGTTCTTC.